These 15 T cell receptor beta chains were all obtained from the same sample, sequenced in a study of cytomegalovirus exposure and HLA in healthy donors. The study ran its PCR with 60 Vbeta and 13 Jbeta primers. The protocol was immunoSEQ multiplex PCR, while the TCRdb copy is restricted to in-frame clones and leaves out a portion. This table has some 150,000 clones, approximately 85% appearing once. The sequencing input was PBMCs. These receptor sequences come from a man aged 45-65 years in good health and CMV-seropositive.

The chain combines TRBV7-2 with TRBJ2-7, with 16 bases fitting TRBD2. Germline values: CDR1 SGHTA, CDR2 FQGNSA. J gave up 2 bases and V 5 bases, and 6 bases lay outside the gene matches. CDR3 length: 17 residues. The CDR3 reads CASSGEGLAGGPYEQYF. In DNA form, the CDR3 reads TGTGCCAGCAGCGGCGAGGGACTAGCGGGAGGGCCCTACGAGCAGTACTTC.

CDR3 protein: CASSIKTSTDTQYF. The CDR3 DNA sequence: TGTGCCAGCAGCATTAAAACTAGCACAGATACGCAGTATTTT. This chain links TRBV5-4 with TRBJ2-3, with D unresolved. V was cut by 4 bases and J by 0 bases, with 9 bases left in between. This CDR3 comprises 14 residues. Germline loops: CDR1 SGHNT, CDR2 YYREEE (reference sequence).

This rearrangement joins TRBV28 to TRBJ1-2, with 7 bases fitting TRBD1. The CDR3 has 13 amino acids. The V gene's germline CDR1 is MDHEN and CDR2 SYDVKM. With 7 bases clipped from V and 2 bases from J, the junction kept 4 bases outside the gene matches. The CDR3 spells CASNSGGNYGYTF. DNA of the CDR3: TGTGCCAGCAACTCAGGGGGGAACTATGGCTACACCTTC.

This clone was counted a few times. The chain recombines TRBV5-7 with TRBJ2-7; 11 nucleotides line up with TRBD1. TRBV5-7 carries the ORF label, with uncertain function. The CDR3 extends over 15 amino acids. V lost 0 bases and J lost 2; bases outside the gene matches: 1. The CDR3 nucleotides read TGTGCCAGCAGCTTGGTGGGACAGGGGGCCTACGAGCAGTACTTC. Its translation: CASSLVGQGAYEQYF.

The rearrangement uses TRBV5-6 and TRBJ2-1, with a possible D match to TRBD1 (6 bases). Germline loops: CDR1 SGHDT, CDR2 YYEEEE. With 0 bases removed from V and 0 bases from J, the gap between germline ends came to 16 bases. There are 18 residues in the CDR3. The CDR3 reads CASSLVGAGRSSYNEQFF. The CDR3 DNA reads as TGTGCCAGCAGCTTGGTGGGGGCCGGACGGAGCTCCTACAATGAGCAGTTCTTC.

This clone was seen a single time. This chain uses TRBV28 with TRBJ2-7, with TRBD2 matching over 13 bases. Germline V gene data show CDR1 as MDHEN and CDR2 as SYDVKM. The CDR3 consists of 17 residues. The V gene end was trimmed by 2 bases and the J gene end by 5 bases; junction bases not matched to a gene: 9. The CDR3 DNA sequence: TGTGCCAGCAGTTTACTAGGGACTAGCGGGATCAACCACGAGCAGTACTTC. It is translated as CASSLLGTSGINHEQYF. Complete variable domain (other parts from reference TRBV28 and TRBJ2-7): DVKVTQSSRYLVKRTGEKVFLECVQDMDHENMFWYRQDPGLGLRLIYFSYDVKMKEKGDIPEGYSVSREKKERFSLILESASTNQTSMYLCASSLLGTSGINHEQYFGPGTRLTVT.

The CDR3 DNA reads TGCGCCAGCAGCCCGACTAGCGGGAGAACAGATACGCAGTATTTT. Amino acids: CASSPTSGRTDTQYF. V usage is TRBV10-2 and J usage is TRBJ2-3; 12 bases are a match to TRBD2. Per the germline V gene, CDR1 is WSHSY and CDR2 is SAAADI. Trimming at V came to 6 bases and at J to 3 bases, leaving 4 bases not matched to a gene. The CDR3 contains 15 residues.

This clone was detected only a few times. The rearrangement links TRBV19 to TRBJ2-1; 11 bases line up with TRBD2. Per germline, CDR1 LNHDA and CDR2 SQIVND (reference sequence). This CDR3 region has 17 residues. Trimming removed 6 bases from V and 8 bases from J; junction bases left unmatched: 15. DNA of the CDR3: TGTGCCAGTAGGGATGCCCACGGGGGACTAGCGGTGGATGAGCAGTTCTTC. Its translation: CASRDAHGGLAVDEQFF.

In its sample, this clone was seen once. The J gene is TRBJ2-7, the V gene TRBV6-5; 9 bases match TRBD1. The CDR3 runs 15 residues. Germline V gives CDR1 MNHEY, CDR2 SVGAGI. The V segment lost 6 bases and the J segment 6 bases; nucleotides outside the gene matches: 12. CDR3 in DNA: TGTGCCAGCAGCACTCGTGGGACAGGGATTGGCGAGCAGTACTTC. The encoded protein is CASSTRGTGIGEQYF.

V gene TRBV5-6 combines with J gene TRBJ2-7, with 8 bases aligning to TRBD2. This CDR3 region has 17 residues. Germline V lookup: CDR1 SGHDT, CDR2 YYEEEE. Unmatched junction bases numbered 12, after V lost 1 base and J lost 3 bases. The CDR3 spells CASSLTRTLAGVYEQYF. The CDR3 DNA sequence: TGTGCCAGCAGCTTGACCAGAACCCTAGCGGGCGTCTACGAGCAGTACTTC.

This clone was counted a few times. Given a far larger clone just one base away, this is likely a sequencing read error. This chain joins TRBV5-8 and TRBJ1-5; TRBD1 might be the D (5 bases). CDR1 SGHTS and CDR2 YDEGEE come from the germline V gene. CDR3 length: 15 residues. V was shortened by 2 bases and J by 4 bases, with 13 bases between the two germline ends. CDR3 sequence reads: CASSLEFNRNQPQHF. CDR3 sequence (DNA): TGTGCCAGCAGCTTAGAATTCAACAGGAATCAGCCCCAGCATTTT. The full variable domain, completed using reference TRBV5-8 and TRBJ1-5, is EAGVTQSPTHLIKTRGQQATLRCSPISGHTSVYWYQQALGLGLQFLLWYDEGEERNRGNFPPRFSGRQFPNYSSELNVNALELEDSALYLCASSLEFNRNQPQHFGDGTRLSIL.

The chain is built from TRBV19 and TRBJ2-7, with D possibly TRBD1 on 6 matching bases. Trimming cost V 2 bases and J 2 bases, with 7 bases left between them. There are 13 residues in the CDR3. Germline CDR1 LNHDA, CDR2 SQIVND (reference sequence). The CDR3 spells CASSITGTYEQYF. CDR3 DNA sequence: TGTGCCAGTAGTATAACAGGGACCTACGAGCAGTACTTC.

Of note for this clone: An end of the junction differs from the germline gene, which may be a read error. The rearrangement links TRBV7-9 to TRBJ2-2; possible D gene TRBD2, 5 bases. The CDR3 is 16 amino acids. Germline V CDR1 and CDR2: SEHNR, FQNEAQ (reference sequence). The CDR3 sequence is CSSSLSPWAGTGELFF. The DNA of the CDR3 is TGTTCCAGCAGCTTAAGTCCGTGGGCGGGCACCGGGGAGCTGTTTTTT.

The rearrangement uses TRBV5-1 and TRBJ2-7; D is perhaps TRBD2 (5 bases). This CDR3 is built from 13 residues. Germline assignment: CDR1 SGHRS and CDR2 YFSETQ. V dropped 2 bases and J dropped 6 bases, with 12 bases sitting between them. In DNA form, the CDR3 reads TGCGCCAGCAGCTTCAAGGAGCGGATCGAGCAGTACTTC. This gives the protein CASSFKERIEQYF.

This CDR3 reads CATSPRRQRGSEQYF. DNA of the CDR3: TGTGCCACCAGCCCTCGGAGACAGCGTGGCTCCGAGCAGTACTTC. The chain uses TRBV15 and TRBJ2-7, with a possible D match to TRBD1 (5 bases). V dropped 5 bases and J dropped 6 bases, with 20 bases sitting between them. The germline CDR1 and CDR2 sequences are LNHNV and YYDKDF (reference sequence). This CDR3 comprises 15 residues.